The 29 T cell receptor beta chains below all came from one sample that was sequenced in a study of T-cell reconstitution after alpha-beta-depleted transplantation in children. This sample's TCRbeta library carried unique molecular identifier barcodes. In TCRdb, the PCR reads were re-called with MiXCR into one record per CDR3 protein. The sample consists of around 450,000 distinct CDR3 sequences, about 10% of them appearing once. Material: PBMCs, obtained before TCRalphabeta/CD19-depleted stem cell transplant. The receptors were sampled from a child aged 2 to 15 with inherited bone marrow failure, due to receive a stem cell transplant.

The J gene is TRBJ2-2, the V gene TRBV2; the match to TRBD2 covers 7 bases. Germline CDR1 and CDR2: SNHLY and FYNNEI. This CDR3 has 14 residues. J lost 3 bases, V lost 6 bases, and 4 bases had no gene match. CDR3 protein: CASSGLGHTGELFF. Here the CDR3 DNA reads TGTGCCAGCAGCGGACTAGGTCACACCGGGGAGCTGTTTTTT.

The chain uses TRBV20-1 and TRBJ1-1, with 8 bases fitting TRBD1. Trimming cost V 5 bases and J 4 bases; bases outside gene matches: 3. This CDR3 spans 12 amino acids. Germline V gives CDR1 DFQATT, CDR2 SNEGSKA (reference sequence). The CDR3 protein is CSAPTGGTEAFF. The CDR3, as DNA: TGCAGTGCTCCTACAGGGGGCACTGAAGCTTTCTTT.

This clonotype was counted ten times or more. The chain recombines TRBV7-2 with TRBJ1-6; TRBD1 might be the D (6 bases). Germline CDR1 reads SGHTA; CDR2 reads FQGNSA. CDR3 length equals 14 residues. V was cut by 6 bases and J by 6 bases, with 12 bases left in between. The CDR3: CASRHQGPNSPLHF. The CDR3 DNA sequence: TGTGCCAGCAGACACCAGGGGCCTAATTCACCCCTCCACTTT.

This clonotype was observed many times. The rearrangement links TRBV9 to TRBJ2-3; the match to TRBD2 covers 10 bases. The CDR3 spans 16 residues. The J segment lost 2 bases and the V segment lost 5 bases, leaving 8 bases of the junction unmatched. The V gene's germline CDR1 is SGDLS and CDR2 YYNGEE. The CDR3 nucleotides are TGTGCCAGCAGGAGGAGCGGGAGGGTATTCACAGATACGCAGTATTTT. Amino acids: CASRRSGRVFTDTQYF.

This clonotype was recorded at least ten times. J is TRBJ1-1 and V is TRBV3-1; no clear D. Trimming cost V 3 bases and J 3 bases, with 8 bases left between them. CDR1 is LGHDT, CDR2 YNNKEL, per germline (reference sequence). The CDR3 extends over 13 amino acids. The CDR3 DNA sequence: TGTGCCAGCAGCCACTCTTTCGACACTGAAGCTTTCTTT. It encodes CASSHSFDTEAFF.

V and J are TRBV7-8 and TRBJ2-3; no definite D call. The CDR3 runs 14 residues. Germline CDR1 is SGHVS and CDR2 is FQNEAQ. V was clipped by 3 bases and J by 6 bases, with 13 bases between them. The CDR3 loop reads CASSFPQVRDTQYF. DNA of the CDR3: TGTGCCAGCAGCTTTCCTCAGGTACGGGATACGCAGTATTTT.

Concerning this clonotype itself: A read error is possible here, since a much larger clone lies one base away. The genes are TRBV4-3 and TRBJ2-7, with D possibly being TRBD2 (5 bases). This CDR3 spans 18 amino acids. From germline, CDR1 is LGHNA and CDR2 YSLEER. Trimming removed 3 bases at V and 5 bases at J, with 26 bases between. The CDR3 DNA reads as TGCGCCAGCAGCCACCTATGGGCGGGTGTTAGTAGGACCGACGAGCAGTACTTC. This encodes CASSHLWAGVSRTDEQYF.

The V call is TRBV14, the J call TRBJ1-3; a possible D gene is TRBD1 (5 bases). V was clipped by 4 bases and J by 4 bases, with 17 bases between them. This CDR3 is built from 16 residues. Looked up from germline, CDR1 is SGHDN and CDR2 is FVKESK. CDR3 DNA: TGTGCCAGCAGCCGGACCGGGGGGGGTTCCGGAAACACCATATATTTT. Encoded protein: CASSRTGGGSGNTIYF.

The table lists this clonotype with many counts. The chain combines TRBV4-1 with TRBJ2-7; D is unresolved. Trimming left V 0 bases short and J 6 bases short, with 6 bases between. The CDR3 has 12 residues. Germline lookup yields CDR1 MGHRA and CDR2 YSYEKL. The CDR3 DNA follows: TGCGCCAGCAGCCAAGATTATACCGAGCAGTACTTC. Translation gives CASSQDYTEQYF.

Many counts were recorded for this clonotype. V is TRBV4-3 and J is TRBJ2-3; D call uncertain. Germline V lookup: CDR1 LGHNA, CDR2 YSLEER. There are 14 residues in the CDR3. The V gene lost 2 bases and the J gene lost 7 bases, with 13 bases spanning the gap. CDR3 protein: CASSQPGARNTQYF. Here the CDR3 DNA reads TGCGCCAGCAGCCAACCCGGCGCCCGTAATACGCAGTATTTT.

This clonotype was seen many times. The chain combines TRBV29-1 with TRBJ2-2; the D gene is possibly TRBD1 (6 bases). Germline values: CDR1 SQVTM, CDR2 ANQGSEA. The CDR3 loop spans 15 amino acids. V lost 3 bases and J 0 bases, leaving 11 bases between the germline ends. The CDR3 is CSVEGTQSNTGELFF. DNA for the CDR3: TGCAGCGTTGAGGGGACACAATCGAACACCGGGGAGCTGTTTTTT.

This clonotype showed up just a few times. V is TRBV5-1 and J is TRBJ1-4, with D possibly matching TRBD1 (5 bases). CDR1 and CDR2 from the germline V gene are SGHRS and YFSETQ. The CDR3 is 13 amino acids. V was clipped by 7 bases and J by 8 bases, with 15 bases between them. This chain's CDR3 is CASGWQGREKLFF. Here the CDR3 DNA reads TGCGCCAGCGGGTGGCAGGGAAGAGAAAAACTGTTTTTT. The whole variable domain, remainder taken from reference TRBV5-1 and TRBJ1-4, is KAGVTQTPRYLIKTRGQQVTLSCSPISGHRSVSWYQQTPGQGLQFLFEYFSETQRNKGNFPGRFSGRQFSNSRSEMNVSTLELGDSALYLCASGWQGREKLFFGSGTQLSVL.

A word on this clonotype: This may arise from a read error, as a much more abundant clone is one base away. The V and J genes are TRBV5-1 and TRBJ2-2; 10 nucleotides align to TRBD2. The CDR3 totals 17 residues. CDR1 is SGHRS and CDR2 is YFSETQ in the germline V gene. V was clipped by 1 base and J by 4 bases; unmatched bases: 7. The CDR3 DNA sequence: TGCGCCAGCAGCTTGAGAGCGGGAGGGCCCATCACCGGGGAGCTGTTTTTT. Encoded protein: CASSLRAGGPITGELFF.

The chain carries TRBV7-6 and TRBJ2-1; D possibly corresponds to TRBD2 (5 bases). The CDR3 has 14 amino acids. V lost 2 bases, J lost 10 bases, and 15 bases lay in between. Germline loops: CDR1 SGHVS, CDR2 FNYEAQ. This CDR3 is CASSLKVGTGEQFF. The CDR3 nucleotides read TGTGCCAGCAGCTTAAAAGTCGGAACGGGAGAGCAGTTCTTC.

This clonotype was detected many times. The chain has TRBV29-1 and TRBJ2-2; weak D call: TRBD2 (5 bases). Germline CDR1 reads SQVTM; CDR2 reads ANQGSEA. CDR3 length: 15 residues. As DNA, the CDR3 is TGCAGTGCCTCTCCAGCTGGAGGCCCGAACGGGGAGCTGTTTTTT. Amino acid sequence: CSASPAGGPNGELFF.

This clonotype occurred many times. The CDR3 DNA sequence: TGCGCCAGCAGCTTGGAGCCAGCGGGCAGCTCCTACGAGCAGTACTTC. Its translation is CASSLEPAGSSYEQYF. The chain has TRBV5-1 and TRBJ2-7; D perhaps matches TRBD2 (6 bases). Germline CDR1 is SGHRS and CDR2 is YFSETQ. The CDR3 totals 16 residues. Trimming shortened V by 0 bases and J by 0 bases, and 13 bases separated the two germline ends.

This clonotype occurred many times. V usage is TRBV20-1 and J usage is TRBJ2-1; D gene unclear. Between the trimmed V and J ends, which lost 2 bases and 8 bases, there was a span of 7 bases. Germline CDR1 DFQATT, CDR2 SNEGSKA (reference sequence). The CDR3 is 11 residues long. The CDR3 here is CSARMVYEQFF. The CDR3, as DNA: TGCAGTGCTAGAATGGTGTATGAGCAGTTCTTC.

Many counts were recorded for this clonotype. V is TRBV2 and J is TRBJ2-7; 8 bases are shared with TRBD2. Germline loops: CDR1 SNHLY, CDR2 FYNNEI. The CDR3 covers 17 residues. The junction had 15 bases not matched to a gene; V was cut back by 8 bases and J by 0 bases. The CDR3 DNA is TGTGCCAGCGGCCCCCTATGGCAGACTAGCGACTCCTACGAGCAGTACTTC. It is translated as CASGPLWQTSDSYEQYF.

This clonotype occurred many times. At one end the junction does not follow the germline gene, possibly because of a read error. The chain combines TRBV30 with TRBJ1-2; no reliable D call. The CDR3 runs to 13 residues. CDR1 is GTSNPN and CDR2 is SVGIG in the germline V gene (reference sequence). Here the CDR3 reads CAWRRIGGYRYTF. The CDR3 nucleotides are TGTGCCTGGAGGAGAATTGGTGGCTATCGCTACACCTTC.

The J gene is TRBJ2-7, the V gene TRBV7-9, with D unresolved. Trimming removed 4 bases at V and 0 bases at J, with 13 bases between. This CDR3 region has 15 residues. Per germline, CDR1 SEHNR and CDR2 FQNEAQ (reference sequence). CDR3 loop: CASSSRSETSYEQYF. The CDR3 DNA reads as TGTGCCAGCAGCTCCAGGTCGGAGACCTCCTACGAGCAGTACTTC.

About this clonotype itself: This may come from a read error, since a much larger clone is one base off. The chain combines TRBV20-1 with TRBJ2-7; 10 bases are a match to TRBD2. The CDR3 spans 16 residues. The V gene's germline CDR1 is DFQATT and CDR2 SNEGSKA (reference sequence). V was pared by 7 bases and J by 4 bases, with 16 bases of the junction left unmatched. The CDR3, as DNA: TGCAGTGTCCTACTCGATACTAGCGGGATGCCTTACGAGCAGTACTTC. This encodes CSVLLDTSGMPYEQYF.

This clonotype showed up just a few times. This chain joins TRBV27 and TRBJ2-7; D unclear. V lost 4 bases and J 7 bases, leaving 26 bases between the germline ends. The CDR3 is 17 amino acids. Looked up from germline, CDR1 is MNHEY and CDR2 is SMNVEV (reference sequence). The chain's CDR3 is CASSSGSHPSSTWEQYF. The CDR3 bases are TGTGCCAGCAGTTCCGGGTCGCACCCATCTTCTACTTGGGAGCAGTACTTC.

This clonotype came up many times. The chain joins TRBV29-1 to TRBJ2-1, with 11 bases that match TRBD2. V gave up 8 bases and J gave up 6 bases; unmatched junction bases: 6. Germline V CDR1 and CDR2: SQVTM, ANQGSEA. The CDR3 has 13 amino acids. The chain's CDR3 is CSLRLAGFNEQFF. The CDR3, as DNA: TGCAGCCTTAGACTAGCGGGATTCAATGAGCAGTTCTTC.

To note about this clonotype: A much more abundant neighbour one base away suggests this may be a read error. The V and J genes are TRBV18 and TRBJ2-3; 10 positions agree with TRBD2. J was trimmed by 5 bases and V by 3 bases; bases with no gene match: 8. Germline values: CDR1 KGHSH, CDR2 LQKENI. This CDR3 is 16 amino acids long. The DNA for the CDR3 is TGTGCCAGCTCACCGTCTCTAGCGGGAGTTGGAGATACGCAGTATTTT. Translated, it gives CASSPSLAGVGDTQYF.

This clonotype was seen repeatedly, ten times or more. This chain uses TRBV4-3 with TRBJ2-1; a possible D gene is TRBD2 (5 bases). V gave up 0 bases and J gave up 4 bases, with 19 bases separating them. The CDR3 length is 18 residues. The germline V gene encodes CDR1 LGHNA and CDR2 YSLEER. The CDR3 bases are TGCGCCAGCAGCCAAGATGGGATGGGGAGCGAGAGATACAATGAGCAGTTCTTC. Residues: CASSQDGMGSERYNEQFF.

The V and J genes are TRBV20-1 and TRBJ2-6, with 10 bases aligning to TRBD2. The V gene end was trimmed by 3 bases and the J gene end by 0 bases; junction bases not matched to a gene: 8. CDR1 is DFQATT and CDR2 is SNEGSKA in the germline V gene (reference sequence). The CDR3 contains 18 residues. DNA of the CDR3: TGCAGTGCTAGGGAGAGCGGGAGGGCTTTCTCTGGGGCCAACGTCCTGACTTTC. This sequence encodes CSARESGRAFSGANVLTF.

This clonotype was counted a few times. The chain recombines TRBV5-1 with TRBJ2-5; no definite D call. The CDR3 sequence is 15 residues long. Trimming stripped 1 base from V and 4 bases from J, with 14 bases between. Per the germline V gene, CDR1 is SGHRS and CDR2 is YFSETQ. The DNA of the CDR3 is TGCGCCAGCAGCTTGCTATTCGACCGTGTAGAGACCCAGTACTTC. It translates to CASSLLFDRVETQYF.

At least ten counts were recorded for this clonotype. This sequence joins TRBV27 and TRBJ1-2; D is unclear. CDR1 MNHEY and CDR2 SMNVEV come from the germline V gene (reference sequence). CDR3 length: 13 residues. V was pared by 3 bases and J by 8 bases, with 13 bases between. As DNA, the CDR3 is TGTGCCAGCAGTTTGCACCTGAATACGGGCTACACCTTC. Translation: CASSLHLNTGYTF.

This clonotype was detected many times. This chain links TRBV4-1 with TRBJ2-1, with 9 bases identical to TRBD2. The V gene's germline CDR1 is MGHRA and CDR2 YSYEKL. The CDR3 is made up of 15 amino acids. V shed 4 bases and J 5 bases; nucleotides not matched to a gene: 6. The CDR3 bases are TGCGCCAGCAGCCCTAGCGGGGTGATAGACAATGAGCAGTTCTTC. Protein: CASSPSGVIDNEQFF.